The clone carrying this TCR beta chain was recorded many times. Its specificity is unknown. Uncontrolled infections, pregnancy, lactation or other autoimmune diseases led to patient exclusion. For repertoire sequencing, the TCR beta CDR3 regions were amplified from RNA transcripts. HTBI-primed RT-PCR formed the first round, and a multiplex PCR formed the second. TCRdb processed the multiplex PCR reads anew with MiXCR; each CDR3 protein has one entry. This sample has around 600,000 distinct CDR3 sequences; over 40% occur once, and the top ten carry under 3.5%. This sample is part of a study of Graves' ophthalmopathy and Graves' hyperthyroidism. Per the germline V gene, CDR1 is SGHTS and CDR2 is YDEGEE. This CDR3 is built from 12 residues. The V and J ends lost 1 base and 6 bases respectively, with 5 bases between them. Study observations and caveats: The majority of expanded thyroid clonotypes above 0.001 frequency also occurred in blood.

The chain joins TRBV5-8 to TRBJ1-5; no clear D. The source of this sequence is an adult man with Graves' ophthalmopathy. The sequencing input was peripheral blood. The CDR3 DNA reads TGTGCCAGCAGCTTGCCACTTCAGCCCCAGCATTTT. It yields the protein CASSLPLQPQHF.